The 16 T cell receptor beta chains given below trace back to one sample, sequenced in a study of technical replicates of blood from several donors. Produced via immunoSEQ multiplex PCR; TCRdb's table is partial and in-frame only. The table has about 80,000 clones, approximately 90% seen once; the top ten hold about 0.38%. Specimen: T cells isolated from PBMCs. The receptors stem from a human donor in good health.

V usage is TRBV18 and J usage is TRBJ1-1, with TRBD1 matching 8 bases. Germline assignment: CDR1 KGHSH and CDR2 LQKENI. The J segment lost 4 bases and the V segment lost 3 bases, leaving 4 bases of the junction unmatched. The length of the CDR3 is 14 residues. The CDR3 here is CASSPGQGTTEAFF. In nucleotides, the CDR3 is TGTGCCAGCTCACCCGGACAGGGTACCACTGAAGCTTTCTTT.

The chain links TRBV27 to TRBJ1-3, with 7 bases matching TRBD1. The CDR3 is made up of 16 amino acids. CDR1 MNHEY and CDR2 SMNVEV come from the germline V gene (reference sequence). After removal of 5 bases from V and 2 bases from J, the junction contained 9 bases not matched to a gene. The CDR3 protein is CASSPSTGETGNTIYF. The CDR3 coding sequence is TGTGCCAGCAGTCCCTCTACAGGGGAGACTGGAAACACCATATATTTT.

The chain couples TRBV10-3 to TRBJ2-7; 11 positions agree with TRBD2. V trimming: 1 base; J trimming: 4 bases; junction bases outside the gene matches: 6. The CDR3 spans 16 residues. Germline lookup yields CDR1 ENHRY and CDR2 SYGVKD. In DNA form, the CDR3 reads TGTGCCATCAGTGAGTTAGCGGGAGGGCCTAGGTACGAGCAGTACTTC. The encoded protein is CAISELAGGPRYEQYF.

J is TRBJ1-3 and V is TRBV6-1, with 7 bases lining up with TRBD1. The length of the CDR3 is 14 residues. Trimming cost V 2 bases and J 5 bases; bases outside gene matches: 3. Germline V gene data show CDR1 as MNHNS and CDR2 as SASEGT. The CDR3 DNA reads TGTGCCAGCAGTGAAACAGGGGTCAGAAACACCATATATTTT. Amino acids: CASSETGVRNTIYF.

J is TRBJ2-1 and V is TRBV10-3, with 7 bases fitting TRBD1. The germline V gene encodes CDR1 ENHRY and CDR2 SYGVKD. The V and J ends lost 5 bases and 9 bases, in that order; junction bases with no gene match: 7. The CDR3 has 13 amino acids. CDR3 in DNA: TGTGCCATCAGTCTGACAGGGCAAAGTGAGCAGTTCTTC. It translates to CAISLTGQSEQFF.

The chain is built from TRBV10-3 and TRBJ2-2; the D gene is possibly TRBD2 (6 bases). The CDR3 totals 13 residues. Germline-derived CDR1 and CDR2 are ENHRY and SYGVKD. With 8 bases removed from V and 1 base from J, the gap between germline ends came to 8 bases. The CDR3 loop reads CAIGTVNTGELFF. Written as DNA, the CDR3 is TGTGCCATCGGGACTGTGAACACCGGGGAGCTGTTTTTT.

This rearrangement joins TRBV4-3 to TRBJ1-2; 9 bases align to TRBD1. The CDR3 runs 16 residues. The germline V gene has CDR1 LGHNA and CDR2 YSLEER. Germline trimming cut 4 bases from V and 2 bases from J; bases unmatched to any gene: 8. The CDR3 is CASSPSGTGNNYGYTF. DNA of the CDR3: TGCGCCAGCAGCCCATCCGGGACAGGGAACAACTATGGCTACACCTTC.

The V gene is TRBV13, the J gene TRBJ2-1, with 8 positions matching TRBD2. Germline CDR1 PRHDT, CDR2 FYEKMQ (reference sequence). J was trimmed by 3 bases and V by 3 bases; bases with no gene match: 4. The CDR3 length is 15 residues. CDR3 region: CASSLWTSFYNEQFF. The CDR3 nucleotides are TGTGCCAGCAGCTTGTGGACTAGCTTCTACAATGAGCAGTTCTTC.

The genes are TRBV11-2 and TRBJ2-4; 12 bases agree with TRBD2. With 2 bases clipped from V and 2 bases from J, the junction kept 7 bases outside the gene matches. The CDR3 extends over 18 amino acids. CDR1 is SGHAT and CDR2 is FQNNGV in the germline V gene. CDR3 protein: CASSLRLAGGESKNIQYF. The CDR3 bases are TGTGCCAGCAGCTTACGGCTAGCGGGAGGGGAGTCCAAAAACATTCAGTACTTC. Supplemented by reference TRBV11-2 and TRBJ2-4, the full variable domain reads EAGVAQSPRYKIIEKRQSVAFWCNPISGHATLYWYQQILGQGPKLLIQFQNNGVVDDSQLPKDRFSAERLKGVDSTLKIQPAKLEDSAVYLCASSLRLAGGESKNIQYFGAGTRLSVL.

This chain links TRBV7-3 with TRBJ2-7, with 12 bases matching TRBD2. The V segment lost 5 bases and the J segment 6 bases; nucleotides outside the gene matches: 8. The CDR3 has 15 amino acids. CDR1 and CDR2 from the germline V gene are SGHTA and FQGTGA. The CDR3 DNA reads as TGTGCCAGCAGCCCGACTAGCGGGAGTCTTAGCGAGCAGTACTTC. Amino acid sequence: CASSPTSGSLSEQYF.

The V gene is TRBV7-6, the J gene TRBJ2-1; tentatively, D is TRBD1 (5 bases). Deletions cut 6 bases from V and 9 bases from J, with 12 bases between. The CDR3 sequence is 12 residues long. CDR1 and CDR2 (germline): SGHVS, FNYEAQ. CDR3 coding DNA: TGTGCCAGCAGTAACCCCAGGGTTGAGCAGTTCTTC. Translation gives CASSNPRVEQFF.

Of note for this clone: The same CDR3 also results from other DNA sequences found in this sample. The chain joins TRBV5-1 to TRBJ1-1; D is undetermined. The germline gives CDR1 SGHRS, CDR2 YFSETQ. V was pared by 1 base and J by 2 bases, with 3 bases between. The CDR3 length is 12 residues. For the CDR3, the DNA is TGCGCCAGCAGCTTGAGCAACACTGAAGCTTTCTTT. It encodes CASSLSNTEAFF.

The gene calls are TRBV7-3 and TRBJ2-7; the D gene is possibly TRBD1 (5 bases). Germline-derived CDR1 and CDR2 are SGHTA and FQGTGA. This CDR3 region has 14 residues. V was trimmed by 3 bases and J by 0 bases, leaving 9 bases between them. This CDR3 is CASSLYRSSYEQYF. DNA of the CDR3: TGTGCCAGCAGCTTGTACAGGAGCTCCTACGAGCAGTACTTC. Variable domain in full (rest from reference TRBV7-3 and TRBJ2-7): GAGVSQTPSNKVTEKGKYVELRCDPISGHTALYWYRQSLGQGPEFLIYFQGTGAADDSGLPNDRFFAVRPEGSVSTLKIQRTERGDSAVYLCASSLYRSSYEQYFGPGTRLTVT.

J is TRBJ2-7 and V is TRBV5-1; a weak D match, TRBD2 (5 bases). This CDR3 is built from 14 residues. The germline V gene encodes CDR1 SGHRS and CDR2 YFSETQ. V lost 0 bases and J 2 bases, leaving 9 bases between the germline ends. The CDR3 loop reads CASSLAGRAYEQYF. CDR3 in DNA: TGCGCCAGCAGCTTGGCGGGAAGGGCCTACGAGCAGTACTTC.

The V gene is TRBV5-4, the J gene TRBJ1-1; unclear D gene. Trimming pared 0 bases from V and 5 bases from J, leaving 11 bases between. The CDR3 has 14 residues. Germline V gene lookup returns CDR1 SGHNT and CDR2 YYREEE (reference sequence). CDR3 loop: CASSLVQDGTEAFF. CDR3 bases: TGTGCCAGCAGCTTGGTGCAGGATGGTACTGAAGCTTTCTTT.

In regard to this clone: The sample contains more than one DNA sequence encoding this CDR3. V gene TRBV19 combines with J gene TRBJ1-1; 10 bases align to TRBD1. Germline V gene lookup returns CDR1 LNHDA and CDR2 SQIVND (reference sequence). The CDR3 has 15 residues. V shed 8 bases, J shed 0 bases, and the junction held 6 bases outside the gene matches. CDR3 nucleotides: TGTGCCAGTCGCCGGGACAGGGGTTTGAACACTGAAGCTTTCTTT. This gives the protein CASRRDRGLNTEAFF.